This T cell receptor beta chain is drawn from a study of monozygotic twins with inflammatory bowel disease. Study findings and constraints: No one strong IBD-associated signal or clonotype was supported. Relative clonotype sharing with others was diminished in IBD patients versus healthy twins, particularly with disease activity. Lower TCRbeta diversity (inverse Simpson) was seen in IBD patients than in healthy co-twins.

In the case of this clonotype: Antigen unknown.

The study subjected TCRalpha and TCRbeta cDNA to two nested PCRs of approximately 17 and 9 cycles. After re-calling the 5' RACE reads, TCRdb lists one entry per CDR3 protein, DNA absent. The sample table includes approximately 200,000 distinct CDR3 sequences. The germline V gene encodes CDR1 SGHAT and CDR2 FQNNGV. This CDR3 is 16 amino acids long. This receptor was identified in a human donor with ulcerative colitis or Crohn's disease, or a healthy co-twin of an affected twin (not recorded which). J is TRBJ2-4 and V is TRBV11-2; absent DNA, TCRdb's TRBD1 call cannot be checked. The sequencing input was blood. The CDR3 sequence is CASSLGQGTVKYIQYF. Supplemented by reference TRBV11-2 and TRBJ2-4, the full variable domain reads EAGVAQSPRYKIIEKRQSVAFWCNPISGHATLYWYQQILGQGPKLLIQFQNNGVVDDSQLPKDRFSAERLKGVDSTLKIQPAKLEDSAVYLCASSLGQGTVKYIQYFGAGTRLSVL.